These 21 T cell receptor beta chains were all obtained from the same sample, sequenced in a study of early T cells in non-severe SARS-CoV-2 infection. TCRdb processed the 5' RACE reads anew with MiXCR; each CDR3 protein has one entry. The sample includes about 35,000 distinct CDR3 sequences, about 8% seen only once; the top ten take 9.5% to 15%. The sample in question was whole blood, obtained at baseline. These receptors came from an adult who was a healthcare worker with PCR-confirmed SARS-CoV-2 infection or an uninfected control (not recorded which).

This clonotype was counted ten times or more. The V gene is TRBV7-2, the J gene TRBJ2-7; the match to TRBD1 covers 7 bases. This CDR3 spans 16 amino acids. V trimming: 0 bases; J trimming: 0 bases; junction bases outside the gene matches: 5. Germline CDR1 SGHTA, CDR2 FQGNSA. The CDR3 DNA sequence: TGTGCCAGCAGCTTAGCCAGGGGACAGAGCTCCTACGAGCAGTACTTC. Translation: CASSLARGQSSYEQYF.

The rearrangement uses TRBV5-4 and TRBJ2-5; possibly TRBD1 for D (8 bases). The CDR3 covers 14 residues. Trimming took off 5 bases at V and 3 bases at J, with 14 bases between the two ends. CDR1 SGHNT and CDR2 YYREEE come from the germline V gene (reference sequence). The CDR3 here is CASRPTGGEETQYF. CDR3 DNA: TGTGCCAGCAGACCAACAGGGGGGGAAGAGACCCAGTACTTC. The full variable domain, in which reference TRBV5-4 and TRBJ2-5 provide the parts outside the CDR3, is ETGVTQSPTHLIKTRGQQVTLRCSSQSGHNTVSWYQQALGQGPQFIFQYYREEENGRGNFPPRFSGLQFPNYSSELNVNALELDDSALYLCASRPTGGEETQYFGPGTRLLVL.

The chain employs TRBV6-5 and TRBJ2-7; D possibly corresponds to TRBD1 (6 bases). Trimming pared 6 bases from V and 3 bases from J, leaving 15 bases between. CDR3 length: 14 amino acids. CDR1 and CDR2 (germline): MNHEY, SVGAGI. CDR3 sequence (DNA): TGTGCCAGCAGAACCGACAGGTCCTTCTACGAGCAGTACTTC. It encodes CASRTDRSFYEQYF.

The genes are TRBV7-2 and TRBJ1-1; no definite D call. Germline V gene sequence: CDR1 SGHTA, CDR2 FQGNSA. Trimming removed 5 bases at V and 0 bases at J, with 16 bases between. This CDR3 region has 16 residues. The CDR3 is CASSLAAFIMNTEAFF. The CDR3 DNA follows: TGTGCCAGCAGCCTCGCCGCTTTTATCATGAACACTGAAGCTTTCTTT.

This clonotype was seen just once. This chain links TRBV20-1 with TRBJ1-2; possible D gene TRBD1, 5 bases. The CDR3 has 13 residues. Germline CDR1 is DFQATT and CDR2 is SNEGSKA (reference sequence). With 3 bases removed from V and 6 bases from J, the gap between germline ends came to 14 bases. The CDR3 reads CSARKRGIDGYTF. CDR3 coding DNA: TGCAGTGCTAGGAAACGGGGGATAGATGGCTACACCTTC.

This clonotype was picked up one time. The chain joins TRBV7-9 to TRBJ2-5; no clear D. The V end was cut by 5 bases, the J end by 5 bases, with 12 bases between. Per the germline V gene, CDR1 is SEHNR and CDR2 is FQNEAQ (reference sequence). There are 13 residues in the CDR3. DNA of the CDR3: TGTGCCAGCAGCCCGGTCCCTGGGGAGACCCAGTACTTC. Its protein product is CASSPVPGETQYF.

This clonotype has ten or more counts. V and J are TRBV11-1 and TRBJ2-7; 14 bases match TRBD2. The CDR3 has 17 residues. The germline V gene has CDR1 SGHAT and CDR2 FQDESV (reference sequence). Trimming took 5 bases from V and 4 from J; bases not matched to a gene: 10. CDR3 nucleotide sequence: TGTGCCAGCAGCACCGGGACTAGCGGGGGTACAGATTACGAGCAGTACTTC. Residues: CASSTGTSGGTDYEQYF.

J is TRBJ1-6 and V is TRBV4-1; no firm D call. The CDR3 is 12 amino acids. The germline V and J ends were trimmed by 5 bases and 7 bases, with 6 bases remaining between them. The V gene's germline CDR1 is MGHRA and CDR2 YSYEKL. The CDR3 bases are TGCGCCAGCAGCAGGGAGAATTCACCCCTCCACTTT. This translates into CASSRENSPLHF.

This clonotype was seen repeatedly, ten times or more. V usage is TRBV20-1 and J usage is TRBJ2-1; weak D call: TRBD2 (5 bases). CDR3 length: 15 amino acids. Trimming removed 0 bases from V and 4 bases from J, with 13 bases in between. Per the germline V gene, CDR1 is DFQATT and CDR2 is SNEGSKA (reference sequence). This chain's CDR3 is CSARDPEADYNEQFF. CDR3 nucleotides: TGCAGTGCTAGAGATCCAGAAGCGGATTACAATGAGCAGTTCTTC.

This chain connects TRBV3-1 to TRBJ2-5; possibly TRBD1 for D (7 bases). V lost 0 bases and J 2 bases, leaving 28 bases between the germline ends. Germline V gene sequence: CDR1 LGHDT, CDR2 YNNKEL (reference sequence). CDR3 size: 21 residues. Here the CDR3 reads CASSQDLTAPRSRGAQETQYF. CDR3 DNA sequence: TGTGCCAGCAGCCAAGATCTAACCGCCCCCCGGAGCAGGGGGGCTCAAGAGACCCAGTACTTC.

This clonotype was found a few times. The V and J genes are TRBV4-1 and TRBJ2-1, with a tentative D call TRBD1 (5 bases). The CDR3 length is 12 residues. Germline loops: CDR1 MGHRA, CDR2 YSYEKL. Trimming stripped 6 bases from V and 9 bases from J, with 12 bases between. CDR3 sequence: CASSHSDSEQFF. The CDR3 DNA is TGCGCCAGCAGTCACTCTGACAGTGAGCAGTTCTTC.

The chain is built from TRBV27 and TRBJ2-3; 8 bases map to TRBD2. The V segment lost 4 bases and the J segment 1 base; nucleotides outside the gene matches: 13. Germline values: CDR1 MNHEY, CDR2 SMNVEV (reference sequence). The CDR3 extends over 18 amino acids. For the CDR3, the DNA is TGTGCCAGCAGTTCATTCCTCGGGGGGGTGTGGCGCACAGATACGCAGTATTTT. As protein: CASSSFLGGVWRTDTQYF.

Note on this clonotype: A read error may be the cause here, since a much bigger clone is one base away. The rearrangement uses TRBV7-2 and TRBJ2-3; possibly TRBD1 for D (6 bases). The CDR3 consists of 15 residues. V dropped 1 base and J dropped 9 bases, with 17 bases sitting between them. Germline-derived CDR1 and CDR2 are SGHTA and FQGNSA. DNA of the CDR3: TGTGCCAGCAGCTTAGTAGCAGGGGCTATAGAAACGCAGTATTTT. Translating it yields CASSLVAGAIETQYF. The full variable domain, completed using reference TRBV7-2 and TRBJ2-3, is GAGVSQSPSNKVTEKGKDVELRCDPISGHTALYWYRQSLGQGLEFLIYFQGNSAPDKSGLPSDRFSAERTGGSVSTLTIQRTQQEDSAVYLCASSLVAGAIETQYFGPGTRLTVL.

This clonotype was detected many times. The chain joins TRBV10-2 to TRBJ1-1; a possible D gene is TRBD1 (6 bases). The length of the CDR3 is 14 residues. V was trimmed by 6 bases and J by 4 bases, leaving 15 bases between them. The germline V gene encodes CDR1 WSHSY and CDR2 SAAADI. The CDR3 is CASSPQGEFTEAFF. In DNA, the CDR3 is TGCGCCAGCAGCCCACAGGGAGAGTTCACTGAAGCTTTCTTT.

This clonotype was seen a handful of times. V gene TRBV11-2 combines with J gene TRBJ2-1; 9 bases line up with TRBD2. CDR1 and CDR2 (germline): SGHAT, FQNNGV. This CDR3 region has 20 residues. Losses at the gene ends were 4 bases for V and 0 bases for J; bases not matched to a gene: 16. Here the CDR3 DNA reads TGTGCCAGCAGCTCCCCCAGCAAACAGCGGGGGGCCCCCTCCTACAATGAGCAGTTCTTC. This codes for CASSSPSKQRGAPSYNEQFF.

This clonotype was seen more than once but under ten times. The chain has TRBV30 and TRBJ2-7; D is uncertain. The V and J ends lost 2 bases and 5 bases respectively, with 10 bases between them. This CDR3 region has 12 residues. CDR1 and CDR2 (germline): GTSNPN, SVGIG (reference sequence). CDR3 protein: CAWSPGPHEQYF. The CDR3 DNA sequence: TGTGCCTGGAGTCCAGGTCCCCACGAGCAGTACTTC.

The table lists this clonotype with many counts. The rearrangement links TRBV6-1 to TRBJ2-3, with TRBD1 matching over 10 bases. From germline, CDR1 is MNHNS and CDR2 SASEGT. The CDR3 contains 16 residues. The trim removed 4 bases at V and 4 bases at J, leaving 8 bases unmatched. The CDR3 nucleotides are TGTGCCAGCAGTGGAACGCCGGGACAGGGGTCAGATACGCAGTATTTT. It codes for CASSGTPGQGSDTQYF.

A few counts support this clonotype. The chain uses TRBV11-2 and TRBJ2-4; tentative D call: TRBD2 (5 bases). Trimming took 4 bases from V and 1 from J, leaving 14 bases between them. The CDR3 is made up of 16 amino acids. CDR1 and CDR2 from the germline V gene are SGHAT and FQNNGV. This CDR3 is CASSSRGPGAKNIQYF. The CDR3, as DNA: TGTGCCAGCAGCTCCCGGGGTCCCGGGGCCAAAAACATTCAGTACTTC.

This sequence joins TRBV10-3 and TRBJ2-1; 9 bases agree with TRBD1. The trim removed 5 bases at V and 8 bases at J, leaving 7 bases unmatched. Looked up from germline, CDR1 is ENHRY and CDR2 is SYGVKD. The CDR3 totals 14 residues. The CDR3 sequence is CAISQPGQGDEQFF. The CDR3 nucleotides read TGTGCCATCAGTCAGCCGGGACAGGGTGATGAGCAGTTCTTC.

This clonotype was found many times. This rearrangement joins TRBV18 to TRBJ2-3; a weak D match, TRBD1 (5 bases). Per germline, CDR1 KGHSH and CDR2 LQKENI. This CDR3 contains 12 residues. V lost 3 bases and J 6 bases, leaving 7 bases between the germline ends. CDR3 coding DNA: TGTGCCAGCTCACCCAAGGGGGATACGCAGTATTTT. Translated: CASSPKGDTQYF.

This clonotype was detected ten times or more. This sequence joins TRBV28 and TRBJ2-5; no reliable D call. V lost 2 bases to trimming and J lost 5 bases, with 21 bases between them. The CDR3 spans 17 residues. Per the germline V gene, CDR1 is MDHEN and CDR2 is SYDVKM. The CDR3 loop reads CASSLPEYEALGETQYF. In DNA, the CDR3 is TGTGCCAGCAGTTTACCCGAGTATGAGGCCTTGGGCGAGACCCAGTACTTC.